The 23 T cell receptor beta chains below all came from one sample that was sequenced in a study of shared clonotypes between healthy human individuals. CD45RO-negative, CCR7-selected cells formed the naive CD8 fraction, which excluded terminally differentiated effector memory CD45RA+ cells. The table came from immunoSEQ multiplex PCR; TCRdb's copy has only in-frame clones and leaves some out. The sample carries about 1.9 million clones, 93% recorded once. The source material was naive CD8+ T cells from PBMCs. The receptors here all came from a man younger than 35 in good health. Some clones in this sample may be carry-over from other donors' samples.

The chain joins TRBV28 to TRBJ2-1; no definite D call. The V gene's germline CDR1 is MDHEN and CDR2 SYDVKM. Trimming cost V 7 bases and J 1 base, with 11 bases left between them. This CDR3 spans 14 amino acids. The DNA for the CDR3 is TGTGCCAGCACTCCGGTCGGGTCCTACAATGAGCAGTTCTTC. Residues: CASTPVGSYNEQFF. Filled out from reference TRBV28 and TRBJ2-1, the complete variable domain reads DVKVTQSSRYLVKRTGEKVFLECVQDMDHENMFWYRQDPGLGLRLIYFSYDVKMKEKGDIPEGYSVSREKKERFSLILESASTNQTSMYLCASTPVGSYNEQFFGPGTRLTVL.

About this clone itself: The sample carries other DNA sequences with the same CDR3. V and J are TRBV14 and TRBJ1-1; unclear D gene. In germline, CDR1 is SGHDN, CDR2 FVKESK. The CDR3 totals 13 residues. Trimming shortened V by 0 bases and J by 5 bases, and 7 bases separated the two germline ends. CDR3 sequence (DNA): TGTGCCAGCAGCCAAGAGGAGAGGACTGAAGCTTTCTTT. This gives the protein CASSQEERTEAFF. Drawing the rest from reference TRBV14 and TRBJ1-1, the complete variable domain is EAGVTQFPSHSVIEKGQTVTLRCDPISGHDNLYWYRRVMGKEIKFLLHFVKESKQDESGMPNNRFLAERTGGTYSTLKVQPAELEDSGVYFCASSQEERTEAFFGQGTRLTVV.

The chain links TRBV27 to TRBJ2-7; TRBD1 matches at 11 bases. Germline V CDR1 and CDR2: MNHEY, SMNVEV (reference sequence). This CDR3 contains 14 residues. With V trimmed by 7 bases and J by 6 bases, 8 bases remained unmatched. The CDR3 bases are TGTGCCAGCACCGCCGGGACAGGGGGTACCGAGCAGTACTTC. Translation gives CASTAGTGGTEQYF.

The rearrangement links TRBV4-2 to TRBJ2-2, with 11 bases lining up with TRBD2. V gave up 1 base and J gave up 1 base; unmatched junction bases: 5. This CDR3 region has 18 residues. Germline V CDR1 and CDR2: LGHNA, YNFKEQ. The DNA for the CDR3 is TGTGCCAGCAGCCAAGTGCTGGGACTAGCGGAGAACACCGGGGAGCTGTTTTTT. Its protein is CASSQVLGLAENTGELFF.

To note about this clone: This may stem from a read error, because a much larger clone lies one nucleotide away. This sample also contains other DNA sequences that code for the same CDR3. The J gene is TRBJ2-7, the V gene TRBV7-9; tentative D call: TRBD2 (6 bases). CDR1 and CDR2 (germline): SEHNR, FQNEAQ (reference sequence). The CDR3 spans 13 residues. V was trimmed by 1 base and J by 3 bases, leaving 7 bases between them. The CDR3: CASSLGRGYEQYF. The DNA for the CDR3 is TGTGCCAGCAGCTTAGGGAGGGGCTACGAGCAGTACTTC.

V and J are TRBV28 and TRBJ2-7; 7 nucleotides align to TRBD1. The CDR3 runs 15 residues. V dropped 7 bases and J dropped 0; count of bases not matched to a gene: 9. Germline CDR1 and CDR2: MDHEN and SYDVKM. The CDR3 is CASTFAGDSSYEQYF. DNA of the CDR3: TGTGCCAGCACCTTCGCCGGGGACAGCTCCTACGAGCAGTACTTC.

Concerning this clone itself: One end of the junction fails to match germline, which may point to a read error. The chain is built from TRBV5-1 and TRBJ2-7; D is ambiguous. Germline loops: CDR1 SGHRS, CDR2 YFSETQ. The CDR3 length is 8 residues. CDR3 region: CASTLGIF. The CDR3 bases are TGCGCCAGCACCCTGGGGATCTTC.

This clone appeared once. The chain uses TRBV7-9 and TRBJ2-7, with D perhaps TRBD1 or TRBD2 (5 bases each). Between the trimmed V and J ends, which lost 5 bases and 6 bases, there was a span of 17 bases. The CDR3 totals 14 residues. CDR1 is SEHNR and CDR2 is FQNEAQ in the germline V gene (reference sequence). The CDR3 DNA reads TGTGCCAGCAGCCCGGTCCTGGTAGGGACCGAGCAGTACTTC. It yields the protein CASSPVLVGTEQYF.

The V gene is TRBV13, the J gene TRBJ1-1; the D gene is possibly TRBD1 (5 bases). Germline loops: CDR1 PRHDT, CDR2 FYEKMQ (reference sequence). The CDR3 contains 14 residues. With 2 bases removed from V and 3 bases from J, the gap between germline ends came to 10 bases. CDR3 nucleotide sequence: TGTGCCAGCAGCTTATCTGGGGGGGACACTGAAGCTTTCTTT. This codes for CASSLSGGDTEAFF.

This rearrangement joins TRBV28 to TRBJ1-2, with D unclear. CDR3 length: 11 amino acids. Germline CDR1 and CDR2: MDHEN and SYDVKM. With 8 bases removed from V and 3 bases from J, the gap between germline ends came to 7 bases. The CDR3 loop is CASAEDYGYTF. In DNA, the CDR3 is TGTGCCAGCGCTGAGGACTATGGCTACACCTTC.

The chain combines TRBV28 with TRBJ1-5, with TRBD1 matching over 9 bases. The CDR3 is 16 amino acids. Germline assignment: CDR1 MDHEN and CDR2 SYDVKM. V gave up 3 bases and J gave up 5 bases; unmatched junction bases: 8. CDR3 residues: CASSFRDRVTDQPQHF. CDR3 nucleotide sequence: TGTGCCAGCAGTTTTCGGGACAGGGTCACAGATCAGCCCCAGCATTTT.

For this clone: Other DNA sequences within the sample encode an identical CDR3. The chain joins TRBV9 to TRBJ2-7, with D perhaps TRBD1 (5 bases). Germline V gene data show CDR1 as SGDLS and CDR2 as YYNGEE. V was trimmed by 0 bases and J by 3 bases, leaving 10 bases between them. This CDR3 has 14 amino acids. CDR3 sequence reads: CASSVGGSRYEQYF. CDR3 in DNA: TGTGCCAGCAGCGTAGGGGGCAGCCGCTACGAGCAGTACTTC.

V usage is TRBV29-1 and J usage is TRBJ2-1; no clear D gene. Germline-derived CDR1 and CDR2 are SQVTM and ANQGSEA. V was clipped by 5 bases and J by 5 bases, with 10 bases between them. This CDR3 is built from 12 residues. CDR3 nucleotide sequence: TGCAGCGTTCGGCTCCCCGACAATGAGCAGTTCTTC. Its translation is CSVRLPDNEQFF.

The chain has TRBV10-2 and TRBJ2-1; possibly TRBD1 for D (8 bases). The CDR3 extends over 14 amino acids. The ends were cut back, 11 bases at V and 3 bases at J, with 17 bases in the middle. Germline assignment: CDR1 WSHSY and CDR2 SAAADI. CDR3: CASKNRGGYNEQFF. CDR3 bases: TGCGCCTCCAAGAACAGGGGGGGCTACAATGAGCAGTTCTTC.

V usage is TRBV16 and J usage is TRBJ1-4; D is undetermined. The CDR3 length is 14 residues. V lost 0 bases and J 7 bases, leaving 9 bases between the germline ends. Germline CDR1 reads KGHSY; CDR2 reads FQNENV. The DNA of the CDR3 is TGTGCCAGCAGCCAATCTTGGAATCGTGAAAAACTGTTTTTT. Translated: CASSQSWNREKLFF.

The gene calls are TRBV10-1 and TRBJ2-7; D is ambiguous. The CDR3 has 11 amino acids. Germline V lookup: CDR1 WNHNN, CDR2 SYGVQD (reference sequence). V lost 2 bases and J 7 bases, leaving 6 bases between the germline ends. The CDR3 DNA reads TGCGCCAGCAGTGAGGGTACGGAGCAGTACTTC. Translating it yields CASSEGTEQYF.

The J gene is TRBJ2-1, the V gene TRBV9; D may be TRBD2 (5 bases). Germline CDR1 reads SGDLS; CDR2 reads YYNGEE. Trimming stripped 3 bases from V and 10 bases from J, with 14 bases between. The CDR3 is 13 amino acids. DNA of the CDR3: TGTGCCAGCAGCGCCGGGAATCCCGGAGAGCAGTTCTTC. Translated: CASSAGNPGEQFF.

This clone has a single count. The V and J genes are TRBV28 and TRBJ1-3; D call uncertain. The V gene's germline CDR1 is MDHEN and CDR2 SYDVKM. There are 14 residues in the CDR3. V gave up 2 bases and J gave up 0 bases, with 5 bases separating them. Here the CDR3 reads CASSLAFSGNTIYF. CDR3 nucleotide sequence: TGTGCCAGCAGTTTAGCGTTCTCTGGAAACACCATATATTTT.

This chain joins TRBV5-1 and TRBJ2-2, with D perhaps TRBD2 (6 bases). V lost 7 bases to trimming and J lost 5 bases, with 12 bases between them. The CDR3 spans 13 residues. Germline CDR1 reads SGHRS; CDR2 reads YFSETQ. Here the CDR3 reads CASGQGGTGELFF. CDR3 nucleotides: TGCGCCAGCGGGCAGGGAGGTACCGGGGAGCTGTTTTTT.

The chain links TRBV27 to TRBJ2-7, with D possibly TRBD1 on 6 matching bases. Germline V gene data show CDR1 as MNHEY and CDR2 as SMNVEV (reference sequence). The V gene lost 4 bases and the J gene lost 6 bases, with 16 bases spanning the gap. The CDR3 consists of 14 residues. DNA of the CDR3: TGTGCCAGCAGTTATTCAGGGGCTGATCCCGAGCAGTACTTC. Translated: CASSYSGADPEQYF.

For the CDR3, the DNA is TGTGCCAGCAGTTCACAGGGGATGAACACTGAAGCTTTCTTT. The encoded protein is CASSSQGMNTEAFF. The chain recombines TRBV27 with TRBJ1-1; the match to TRBD1 covers 7 bases. CDR3 length equals 14 residues. Trimming at V came to 4 bases and at J to 0 bases, leaving 2 bases not matched to a gene. The germline V gene has CDR1 MNHEY and CDR2 SMNVEV (reference sequence).

The rearrangement joins TRBV21-1 to TRBJ2-1; the table assigns TRBD1, which was not confirmed against the DNA. TRBV21-1 has pseudogene status. This CDR3 region has 14 residues. CDR3 sequence reads: CASRATGARGEQFF. CDR3 nucleotide sequence: TGTGCCAGCAGAGCGACAGGTGCAAGGGGTGAGCAGTTCTTC.

The CDR3 DNA reads as TGTGCCAGCAGTTACAATGCCGACTCTGGAAACACCATATATTTT. Residues: CASSYNADSGNTIYF. The chain uses TRBV6-5 and TRBJ1-3; D is ambiguous. The ends were cut back, 2 bases at V and 0 bases at J, with 8 bases in the middle. Per the germline V gene, CDR1 is MNHEY and CDR2 is SVGAGI. The CDR3 is 15 residues long.